The present TCR beta chain was sequenced within a study of vaccination and CD4 T cells after COVID-19. For the study at large: Nasal swab PCR detected SARS-CoV-2 in convalescent patients; 8 or 9 had mild disease, one severe. Diagnosis preceded the drawing of post-COVID samples by a median approximately 96 days (range 35 to 161). Study-wide findings and caveats: From about 20 to 38, the median of SARS-CoV-2-reactive clonotypes rose without reaching significance. Spike mono-reactivity held for 304 of 307 vaccine-specific clones in convalescent patients.

Trimming left V 2 bases short and J 13 bases short, with 14 bases between. There are 13 residues in the CDR3. Germline CDR1 is KGHSH and CDR2 is LQKENI. Treatment in this sample: roughly nine-day PBMC culture with coronavirus spike peptide pools or control peptides (ViraFEST assay). Oncomine TCR Beta short-read sequencing was applied to DNA from cultured CD4+ T cells. One entry per CDR3 protein results from TCRdb running MiXCR on the PCR reads. The table lists 7,500 to 10,000 distinct CDR3 sequences, 45% to 60% of them singletons. To note about this clonotype: Its antigen is still unknown.

This clonotype originated in a human donor who had recovered from COVID-19. The genes are TRBV18 and TRBJ1-4, with TRBD1 as a possible D gene (5 bases). The sequencing input was CD4+ T cells from blood, cultured in vitro. CDR3 region: CASSPGTPEVLFF. CDR3 nucleotides: TGTGCCAGCTCACCAGGGACGCCCGAGGTACTGTTTTTT.